This is a list of T cell receptor beta chains from one sample in a study of blood T cell repertoires in COVID-19. Profiled with immunoSEQ multiplex PCR; TCRdb holds only in-frame clones, not every one. The repertoire consists of fewer than 250,000 clones, with around 90% occurring once and the leading ten covering 2% to 3%. The sequenced sample consisted of peripheral blood. These receptors originate from a man aged 30 to 39 with COVID-19, enrolled during active disease. CDR3s include the opening cysteine and the closing phenylalanine or tryptophan. Each record gives: clone size, V gene, D gene, J gene, CDR3 protein, CDR3 DNA. The D gene is left open where the match is weak. Expanded clones get a size class; other rows say once, few or many, or leave the size out.

NA,TRBV28,TRBD1,TRBJ1-2,CASSSPAGQGIYGYTF,TGTGCCAGCAGTTCCCCCGCGGGACAGGGGATCTATGGCTACACCTTC
NA,TRBV28,NA,TRBJ1-5,CASINRVGNQPQHF,TGTGCCAGCATTAACAGGGTCGGCAATCAGCCCCAGCATTTT
NA,TRBV15,NA,TRBJ1-2,CATSRDRGQSGYTF,TGTGCCACCAGCAGAGACAGGGGACAAAGCGGCTACACCTTC
NA,TRBV12-5,TRBD2,TRBJ2-3,CASGSRREGTDTQYF,TGTGCTAGTGGTTCCCGGAGGGAGGGGACCGATACGCAGTATTTT
NA,TRBV6-5,NA,TRBJ1-2,CASSYVAGNNGYTF,TGTGCCAGCAGTTACGTGGCGGGAAATAATGGCTACACCTTC
NA,TRBV11-1,NA,TRBJ1-2,CASSPDNYGYTF,TGTGCCAGCAGCCCAGATAACTATGGCTACACCTTC
few,TRBV2,TRBD2,TRBJ2-7,CASSESLGGAYEQYF,TGTGCCAGCAGTGAATCCCTCGGGGGGGCCTACGAGCAGTACTTC
NA,TRBV19,NA,TRBJ1-5,CASSNQEVSHQPQHF,TGTGCCAGTAGTAACCAAGAGGTAAGCCATCAGCCCCAGCATTTT
NA,TRBV6-5,NA,TRBJ2-5,CASSYGMGGLGETQYF,TGTGCCAGCAGTTACGGGATGGGCGGGCTAGGTGAGACCCAGTACTTC
NA,TRBV20-1,NA,TRBJ1-5,CSASQGLNQPQHF,TGCAGTGCTAGTCAGGGTTTGAATCAGCCCCAGCATTTT
NA,TRBV28,NA,TRBJ1-5,CASCSTGEGNQPQHF,TGTGCCAGCTGCTCCACCGGGGAGGGCAATCAGCCCCAGCATTTT
NA,TRBV12-3/TRBV12-4,NA,TRBJ1-5,CASSLTGDQPQHF,TGTGCCAGCAGTTTAACAGGCGATCAGCCCCAGCATTTT
NA,TRBV7-2,NA,TRBJ1-1,CASSLEGTRLVEAFF,TGTGCCAGCAGCTTAGAAGGGACACGGTTGGTTGAAGCTTTCTTT
few,TRBV3-1/TRBV3-2,NA,TRBJ1-1,CASSLSHRVAEAFF,TGTGCCAGCAGCCTTTCTCACAGGGTAGCTGAAGCTTTCTTT
NA,TRBV5-1,TRBD1,TRBJ1-1,CASSGYTGETEAFF,TGCGCCAGCAGCGGGTACACAGGGGAGACGGAAGCTTTCTTT
NA,TRBV5-1,TRBD1,TRBJ1-2,CASSPGQGDVASGYTF,TGCGCCAGCAGCCCGGGACAGGGGGATGTGGCCTCTGGCTACACCTTC
NA,TRBV5-1,TRBD1,TRBJ2-7,CASSLEFGSRDRYSYEQYF,TGCGCCAGCAGCTTGGAGTTCGGTTCAAGGGACAGGTACTCCTACGAGCAGTACTTC
NA,TRBV6-5,TRBD1,TRBJ1-2,CASSSQRPTGTRYTF,TGTGCCAGCAGTTCCCAACGGCCGACAGGGACACGCTACACCTTC
NA,TRBV27,TRBD1,TRBJ1-2,CASSYSLGAGGGYTF,TGTGCCAGCAGCTACAGCCTCGGGGCAGGGGGTGGCTACACCTTC
NA,TRBV6-5,NA,TRBJ1-5,CASSRSEGDQPQHF,TGTGCCAGCAGCCGTTCCGAGGGTGATCAGCCCCAGCATTTT
once,TRBV5-4,NA,TRBJ1-2,CASSLGDRSYYGYTF,TGTGCCAGCAGCTTGGGCGACAGGTCGTACTATGGCTACACCTTC
NA,TRBV28,TRBD1,TRBJ1-2,CASSFAPTGSYGYTF,TGTGCCAGCAGTTTTGCCCCGACAGGGTCCTATGGCTACACCTTC